The 4 T cell receptor beta chains presented below share a single source sample, sequenced in a study of blood T cell repertoires in COVID-19. Profiled with immunoSEQ multiplex PCR; TCRdb holds only in-frame clones, not every one. This table holds some 250,000 clones, 82% found once. Sequencing was performed on peripheral blood. All receptors come from a woman under 30 with acute or convalescent COVID-19.

V usage is TRBV28 and J usage is TRBJ2-5; 10 bases map to TRBD2. Per the germline V gene, CDR1 is MDHEN and CDR2 is SYDVKM. The CDR3 spans 17 residues. The J segment lost 5 bases and the V segment lost 5 bases, leaving 14 bases of the junction unmatched. The chain's CDR3 is CASSNGVSGRAQETQYF. CDR3 nucleotide sequence: TGTGCCAGCAGTAACGGAGTGAGCGGGAGGGCCCAGGAGACCCAGTACTTC.

V is TRBV5-4 and J is TRBJ2-7, with TRBD2 matching 9 bases. The V and J ends lost 0 bases and 4 bases, in that order; junction bases with no gene match: 11. Germline V gene lookup returns CDR1 SGHNT and CDR2 YYREEE (reference sequence). This CDR3 is built from 17 residues. CDR3 sequence: CASSLGSWSGRIYEQYF. In nucleotides, the CDR3 is TGTGCCAGCAGCTTGGGGTCGTGGAGCGGGAGGATTTACGAGCAGTACTTC.

A few counts support this clone. The J gene is TRBJ1-2, the V gene TRBV7-8, with D tentatively TRBD1 (6 bases). Germline V gene data show CDR1 as SGHVS and CDR2 as FQNEAQ. The CDR3 runs to 14 residues. V lost 4 bases and J 5 bases, leaving 14 bases between the germline ends. CDR3 DNA sequence: TGTGCCAGCAGCTCCTCCGGGACACAGTATGGCTACACCTTC. Amino acids: CASSSSGTQYGYTF.

This sequence joins TRBV18 and TRBJ1-1; TRBD1 agrees at 10 bases. Germline values: CDR1 KGHSH, CDR2 LQKENI. The CDR3 covers 15 residues. With 8 bases clipped from V and 5 bases from J, the junction kept 11 bases outside the gene matches. In DNA form, the CDR3 reads TGTGCCAGCGCCTATTCGACAGGGGGCTCGACTGAAGCTTTCTTT. Encoded protein: CASAYSTGGSTEAFF.